This TCR beta chain derives from a study of technical replicates of blood from several donors. This clone has just one count. V dropped 3 bases and J dropped 3 bases, with 12 bases sitting between them. CDR3 length: 13 amino acids. The germline CDR1 and CDR2 sequences are GTSNPN and SVGIG (reference sequence). The protocol was immunoSEQ multiplex PCR, while the TCRdb copy is restricted to in-frame clones and leaves out a portion. The data contain roughly 70,000 clones, about 94% of them singletons. The clonotype comes from a human donor in good health. Material for sequencing was T cells isolated from PBMCs. The J gene is TRBJ2-7, the V gene TRBV30, with D perhaps matching TRBD2 (6 bases). The CDR3 region has the DNA TGTGCCTGGAGAACGGGACTTAGCTACGAGCAGTACTTC. It encodes CAWRTGLSYEQYF.